The 14 T cell receptor beta chains presented below share a single source sample, sequenced in a study of CD8 T cells in ankylosing spondylitis. Study results and caveats: Among TCR beta sequences, a motif of eight highly homologous variants appeared characteristic of ankylosing spondylitis blood.

TCRdb redid the calling of the 5' RACE reads with MiXCR, one entry per CDR3 protein. The table has about 220,000 distinct CDR3 sequences, about 7.3% seen once. These receptors' targets are unknown. Sequencing was carried out using blood, either unsorted or a sorted T cell fraction (not recorded which). The receptor set was obtained from a male donor with ankylosing spondylitis.

The chain employs TRBV7-8 and TRBJ2-1; 9 positions match TRBD2. Per germline, CDR1 SGHVS and CDR2 FQNEAQ. This CDR3 has 17 residues. J was trimmed by 5 bases and V by 2 bases; bases with no gene match: 10. CDR3 protein: CASSLRLTSGFHNEQFF. The CDR3 DNA sequence: TGTGCCAGCAGCTTACGCCTTACTAGCGGGTTCCACAATGAGCAGTTCTTC.

This clonotype was counted many times. This CDR3 is CASSPTDRWDEQFF. In nucleotides, the CDR3 is TGCGCCAGCAGCCCGACAGACAGGTGGGACGAGCAGTTCTTC. This chain joins TRBV4-1 and TRBJ2-1, with D maybe TRBD1 (6 bases). The CDR3 loop spans 14 amino acids. Per the germline V gene, CDR1 is MGHRA and CDR2 is YSYEKL. Deletions cut 4 bases from V and 10 bases from J, with 17 bases between.

This clonotype was observed at least ten times. The chain carries TRBV28 and TRBJ2-7; D possibly corresponds to TRBD1 (6 bases). Per the germline V gene, CDR1 is MDHEN and CDR2 is SYDVKM. V gave up 1 base and J gave up 3 bases, with 13 bases separating them. This CDR3 region has 15 residues. The CDR3 spells CASSLSPDSYYEQYF. CDR3 nucleotides: TGTGCCAGCAGTTTATCCCCGGACAGCTACTACGAGCAGTACTTC.

This clonotype was detected ten times or more. The J gene is TRBJ1-5, the V gene TRBV20-1; 8 bases are a match to TRBD1. J lost 3 bases, V lost 1 base, and 8 bases had no gene match. The germline V gene encodes CDR1 DFQATT and CDR2 SNEGSKA (reference sequence). This CDR3 contains 16 residues. CDR3 sequence reads: CSARVAGGAVNQPQHF. The CDR3 DNA sequence: TGCAGTGCTAGAGTCGCAGGGGGCGCGGTCAATCAGCCCCAGCATTTT.

This clonotype was seen ten or more times. The CDR3 DNA sequence: TGTGCCAGCAGTCCGCTTCTAGAGGCCCCAACAGGGACCCAGTACTTC. Residues: CASSPLLEAPTGTQYF. The J gene is TRBJ2-5, the V gene TRBV6-1; D possibly corresponds to TRBD1 (5 bases). CDR1 and CDR2 from the germline V gene are MNHNS and SASEGT. The CDR3 is 16 amino acids. V lost 5 bases and J lost 7, with 23 bases in between.

This clonotype has at least ten counts. V and J are TRBV2 and TRBJ1-5; D unresolved. Germline V gene data show CDR1 as SNHLY and CDR2 as FYNNEI. The CDR3 is 14 amino acids. Trimming took 1 base from V and 1 from J, leaving 5 bases between them. CDR3 loop: CASSEVWSNQPQHF. CDR3 DNA sequence: TGTGCCAGCAGTGAAGTCTGGAGCAATCAGCCCCAGCATTTT.

This clonotype was seen many times. CDR3 protein: CASTPNAGTDNQPQHF. Here the CDR3 DNA reads TGTGCCAGCACCCCCAACGCCGGGACAGACAATCAGCCCCAGCATTTT. The V gene is TRBV5-6, the J gene TRBJ1-5; the match to TRBD1 covers 7 bases. The CDR3 covers 16 residues. V lost 6 bases to trimming and J lost 3 bases; unmatched junction nucleotides: 12. Germline-derived CDR1 and CDR2 are SGHDT and YYEEEE.

Notes on this clonotype: A much larger clone differs from this one at a single base, so this may be a read error. The chain uses TRBV2 and TRBJ2-1; 11 nucleotides line up with TRBD2. V lost 7 bases and J lost 5; bases outside the gene matches: 10. The CDR3 covers 16 residues. The V gene's germline CDR1 is SNHLY and CDR2 FYNNEI. The CDR3 protein is CASIQTSGDFNNEQFF. The CDR3 DNA is TGTGCCAGCATCCAGACTAGCGGGGATTTCAACAATGAGCAGTTCTTC.

This clonotype was observed at least ten times. The rearrangement uses TRBV7-2 and TRBJ2-3, with D uncertain. Deletions cut 5 bases from V and 5 bases from J, with 8 bases between. The CDR3 length is 12 residues. Germline-derived CDR1 and CDR2 are SGHTA and FQGNSA. CDR3 nucleotides: TGTGCCAGCAGCACCAACCAAGATACGCAGTATTTT. Protein product: CASSTNQDTQYF.

This clonotype was counted a few times. This chain joins TRBV20-1 and TRBJ1-6; 7 nucleotides agree with TRBD1. The CDR3 is 19 amino acids. Germline trimming cut 3 bases from V and 1 base from J; bases unmatched to any gene: 15. CDR1 and CDR2 from the germline V gene are DFQATT and SNEGSKA (reference sequence). Written as DNA, the CDR3 is TGCAGTGCTAGGCCTTCCGGGACAGAGAAAAGTTCCTATAATTCACCCCTCCACTTT. Its protein is CSARPSGTEKSSYNSPLHF.

The V gene is TRBV7-9, the J gene TRBJ2-3, with 7 bases that match TRBD2. The CDR3 consists of 16 residues. Germline V lookup: CDR1 SEHNR, CDR2 FQNEAQ (reference sequence). V shed 6 bases and J 2 bases; nucleotides not matched to a gene: 11. In DNA, the CDR3 is TGTGCCAGCAGACCCACGGGAGGTTGGAACACAGATACGCAGTATTTT. Its translation: CASRPTGGWNTDTQYF.

The sample holds many counts of this clonotype. The chain joins TRBV7-9 to TRBJ1-1; 7 nucleotides line up with TRBD1. There are 15 residues in the CDR3. Germline CDR1 SEHNR, CDR2 FQNEAQ (reference sequence). V lost 5 bases to trimming and J lost 0 bases; unmatched junction nucleotides: 6. The DNA for the CDR3 is TGTGCCAGCAGCAGTGGACAGGCTATGAACACTGAAGCTTTCTTT. It specifies CASSSGQAMNTEAFF.

This clonotype was observed at least ten times. The rearrangement joins TRBV15 to TRBJ1-1, with a weak D call TRBD1 (5 bases). Germline V gives CDR1 LNHNV, CDR2 YYDKDF (reference sequence). Trimming cost V 2 bases and J 1 base, with 20 bases left between them. This CDR3 region has 18 residues. The CDR3 spells CATSRLGLSPSTNTEAFF. The CDR3 region has the DNA TGTGCCACCAGCAGATTGGGACTGTCACCATCTACGAACACTGAAGCTTTCTTT.

There are many counts of this clonotype. The chain recombines TRBV14 with TRBJ2-7, with 11 bases fitting TRBD1. The junction had 4 bases not matched to a gene; V was cut back by 4 bases and J by 2 bases. CDR3 length: 15 residues. Germline loops: CDR1 SGHDN, CDR2 FVKESK. The CDR3 DNA reads TGTGCCAGCAGCCGACGGGACAGGGGGACCTACGAGCAGTACTTC. Residues: CASSRRDRGTYEQYF.